The 24 T cell receptor beta chains presented below share a single source sample, sequenced in a study of early T cells in non-severe SARS-CoV-2 infection. One entry per CDR3 protein, called by TCRdb with MiXCR from the 5' RACE reads. The table lists about 43,000 distinct CDR3 sequences, 11% of them singletons. Sequenced input: whole blood. The receptors were gathered from an adult who was a healthcare worker with PCR-confirmed SARS-CoV-2 infection or an uninfected control (not recorded which).

The gene calls are TRBV15 and TRBJ1-2; a weak D match, TRBD1 (6 bases). V was clipped by 5 bases and J by 4 bases, with 14 bases between them. Per the germline V gene, CDR1 is LNHNV and CDR2 is YYDKDF (reference sequence). This CDR3 region has 14 residues. Written as DNA, the CDR3 is TGTGCCACCAGCCGGGAAGGGGGAGTCTATGGCTACACCTTC. This sequence encodes CATSREGGVYGYTF.

This clonotype came up many times. This chain links TRBV6-5 with TRBJ2-7; D not certain. The germline gives CDR1 MNHEY, CDR2 SVGAGI. The CDR3 has 14 amino acids. V shed 2 bases and J shed 1 base, with 9 bases lying between them. Here the CDR3 DNA reads TGTGCCAGCAGTTACAGGTCTTCGTCCTACGAGCAGTACTTC. Its translation: CASSYRSSSYEQYF.

This clonotype has a handful of counts. The chain links TRBV7-2 to TRBJ2-3, with D possibly matching TRBD1 (5 bases). The V and J ends lost 5 bases and 0 bases respectively, with 15 bases between them. Looked up from germline, CDR1 is SGHTA and CDR2 is FQGNSA. CDR3 length: 16 amino acids. The CDR3 region is CASSPSGPSSTDTQYF. CDR3 DNA: TGTGCCAGCAGCCCCTCAGGGCCCTCTAGCACAGATACGCAGTATTTT.

This clonotype was counted ten times or more. J is TRBJ2-5 and V is TRBV7-3, with D possibly matching TRBD2 (6 bases). V was trimmed by 5 bases and J by 5 bases, leaving 18 bases between them. Per germline, CDR1 SGHTA and CDR2 FQGTGA. This CDR3 has 15 amino acids. The CDR3 spells CASSKEGVREETQYF. The CDR3 DNA reads as TGTGCCAGCAGCAAAGAAGGCGTTCGGGAGGAGACCCAGTACTTC.

This clonotype was counted a few times. The rearrangement joins TRBV20-1 to TRBJ1-5; D uncertain. The germline V and J ends were trimmed by 1 base and 4 bases, with 8 bases remaining between them. Germline loops: CDR1 DFQATT, CDR2 SNEGSKA (reference sequence). The CDR3 contains 13 residues. CDR3 residues: CSARGSDNQPQHF. CDR3 nucleotides: TGCAGTGCTAGAGGGTCAGATAATCAGCCCCAGCATTTT.

This clonotype was found many times. The chain recombines TRBV7-3 with TRBJ2-4; maybe TRBD2 (5 bases). Trimming shortened V by 5 bases and J by 8 bases, and 10 bases separated the two germline ends. The CDR3 totals 12 residues. Germline V gene sequence: CDR1 SGHTA, CDR2 FQGTGA. The CDR3 sequence is CASSPDGDIQYF. CDR3 bases: TGTGCCAGCAGCCCAGACGGGGACATTCAGTACTTC.

This clonotype was counted a few times. The chain links TRBV4-3 to TRBJ2-5, with 7 bases that match TRBD1. V shed 4 bases, J shed 5 bases, and the junction held 10 bases outside the gene matches. Germline V lookup: CDR1 LGHNA, CDR2 YSLEER. The CDR3 is 15 residues long. The CDR3 coding sequence is TGCGCCAGCAGCCCGTCCCGGCAGGGGGTGGAGACCCAGTACTTC. Residues: CASSPSRQGVETQYF.

This clonotype was seen many times. The chain couples TRBV9 to TRBJ2-2, with 11 bases identical to TRBD2. CDR3 length: 15 amino acids. J gave up 7 bases and V 4 bases, and 6 bases lay outside the gene matches. In germline, CDR1 is SGDLS, CDR2 YYNGEE. CDR3 nucleotide sequence: TGTGCCAGCAGCACGACTAGCGGGGCCGGCGGGGAGCTGTTTTTT. It encodes CASSTTSGAGGELFF.

This clonotype was detected ten times or more. This chain links TRBV4-3 with TRBJ1-1, with D hard to call. CDR3 size: 15 residues. V was clipped by 1 base and J by 8 bases, with 17 bases between them. Per the germline V gene, CDR1 is LGHNA and CDR2 is YSLEER. CDR3 DNA sequence: TGCGCCAGCAGCCAAGTTCGGTATCCGCCGGGGGAAGCTTTCTTT. It specifies CASSQVRYPPGEAFF.

This clonotype has at least ten counts. The J gene is TRBJ1-2, the V gene TRBV30; D unclear. The CDR3 spans 12 residues. Deletions cut 3 bases from V and 2 bases from J, with 7 bases between. Germline V lookup: CDR1 GTSNPN, CDR2 SVGIG (reference sequence). The CDR3 sequence is CAWRNGNYGYTF. Written as DNA, the CDR3 is TGTGCCTGGAGAAACGGAAACTATGGCTACACCTTC.

This clonotype has a count of ten or more. V usage is TRBV19 and J usage is TRBJ1-5; D unresolved. There are 14 residues in the CDR3. Trimming removed 7 bases at V and 0 bases at J, with 10 bases between. Germline CDR1 and CDR2: LNHDA and SQIVND (reference sequence). The CDR3 loop is CASNGESSNQPQHF. The DNA for the CDR3 is TGTGCCAGTAATGGGGAGAGTAGCAATCAGCCCCAGCATTTT.

By proportion, this clonotype is medium-sized (0.01 to 0.1%). This chain connects TRBV29-1 to TRBJ1-1; D gene ambiguous. Deletions cut 7 bases from V and 2 bases from J, with 8 bases between. Germline V gene sequence: CDR1 SQVTM, CDR2 ANQGSEA. The CDR3 is 11 amino acids. The DNA for the CDR3 is TGCAGCGACGGGAGCAACACTGAAGCTTTCTTT. This codes for CSDGSNTEAFF.

There are many counts of this clonotype. The rearrangement links TRBV5-5 to TRBJ1-1; no clear D gene. CDR1 and CDR2 from the germline V gene are SGHKS and YYEKEE (reference sequence). The CDR3 spans 12 residues. The V gene lost 6 bases and the J gene lost 2 bases, with 8 bases spanning the gap. CDR3 sequence: CASTIRNTEAFF. The DNA of the CDR3 is TGTGCCAGCACCATTCGAAACACTGAAGCTTTCTTT.

This clonotype was seen repeatedly, ten times or more. This chain links TRBV24-1 with TRBJ2-5, with 8 bases fitting TRBD2. Germline V gives CDR1 KGHDR, CDR2 SFDVKD. The CDR3 has 16 amino acids. The J segment lost 2 bases and the V segment lost 4 bases, leaving 8 bases of the junction unmatched. CDR3 region: CATSDFKVAGQETQYF. CDR3 DNA: TGTGCCACCAGTGACTTTAAGGTAGCGGGACAAGAGACCCAGTACTTC.

This clonotype occurred many times. V usage is TRBV20-1 and J usage is TRBJ1-2, with D unresolved. The germline gives CDR1 DFQATT, CDR2 SNEGSKA (reference sequence). The CDR3 has 11 residues. The CDR3 is CSLRVDYGYTF. CDR3 nucleotides: TGCAGCCTCCGGGTCGACTATGGCTACACCTTC.

This clonotype was counted many times. This chain joins TRBV5-1 and TRBJ1-4; D unclear. Germline V gives CDR1 SGHRS, CDR2 YFSETQ. V gave up 5 bases and J gave up 5 bases, with 13 bases separating them. The CDR3 is made up of 14 amino acids. The CDR3 loop reads CASRTTYGNEKLFF. In DNA, the CDR3 is TGCGCCAGCAGAACTACTTACGGCAATGAAAAACTGTTTTTT.

In its sample, this clonotype was seen a few times. The rearrangement joins TRBV7-2 to TRBJ2-1; the D gene could be TRBD1 or TRBD2 (6 bases each). The germline V gene has CDR1 SGHTA and CDR2 FQGNSA. This CDR3 comprises 14 residues. The V end was cut by 5 bases, the J end by 8 bases, with 16 bases between. For the CDR3, the DNA is TGTGCCAGCAGCGTATTTAGGGGGGCAGATGAGCAGTTCTTC. It specifies CASSVFRGADEQFF.

This clonotype was seen more than once but under ten times. The chain links TRBV6-1 to TRBJ2-7; no clear D. Germline lookup yields CDR1 MNHNS and CDR2 SASEGT. This CDR3 region has 13 residues. V gave up 7 bases and J gave up 3 bases, with 13 bases separating them. CDR3 in amino acids: CASTPDIGYEQYF. The CDR3 DNA reads as TGTGCCAGCACCCCAGACATAGGCTACGAGCAGTACTTC.

The chain links TRBV7-2 to TRBJ2-7; 8 bases are shared with TRBD1. V trimming: 1 base; J trimming: 4 bases; junction bases outside the gene matches: 6. The germline CDR1 and CDR2 sequences are SGHTA and FQGNSA. The CDR3 length is 15 residues. The CDR3 region is CASSLEGQALYEQYF. DNA for the CDR3: TGTGCCAGCAGCTTAGAGGGACAGGCCCTATACGAGCAGTACTTC.

The genes are TRBV29-1 and TRBJ2-2, with D possibly matching TRBD1 (6 bases). Germline V lookup: CDR1 SQVTM, CDR2 ANQGSEA. The V end lost 6 bases, the J end lost 2 bases, and 10 bases lay between the germline ends. The CDR3 spans 13 residues. CDR3 sequence: CSVTGLNTGELFF. DNA for the CDR3: TGCAGCGTAACAGGGTTAAACACCGGGGAGCTGTTTTTT.

The genes are TRBV20-1 and TRBJ2-1, with 7 bases matching TRBD2. Germline V gene lookup returns CDR1 DFQATT and CDR2 SNEGSKA (reference sequence). The CDR3 has 15 amino acids. The ends lost 0 bases at V and 5 bases at J; junction bases unmatched: 7. CDR3 DNA: TGCAGTGCTAGAGATAAGAGCGGGGAACACAATGAGCAGTTCTTC. Translation: CSARDKSGEHNEQFF.

This clonotype was detected a few times. The J gene is TRBJ1-1, the V gene TRBV7-2; 11 positions agree with TRBD1. Germline V lookup: CDR1 SGHTA, CDR2 FQGNSA. Losses at the gene ends were 3 bases for V and 10 bases for J; bases not matched to a gene: 7. The CDR3 spans 14 residues. CDR3 coding DNA: TGTGCCAGCAGCTTTGGAGGACAGGGGGCAACAGCTTTCTTT. It is translated as CASSFGGQGATAFF.

This rearrangement joins TRBV12-3 or TRBV12-4 to TRBJ2-3, with 12 bases matching TRBD1. The ends lost 6 bases at V and 6 bases at J; junction bases unmatched: 7. The CDR3 has 15 residues. The CDR3 here is CASSRAGQGADTQYF. CDR3 sequence (DNA): TGTGCCAGCAGCCGCGCGGGACAGGGGGCCGATACGCAGTATTTT.

The chain links TRBV18 to TRBJ2-6; D is possibly TRBD1 (6 bases). The V gene lost 5 bases and the J gene lost 0 bases, with 14 bases spanning the gap. The CDR3 covers 17 residues. The germline CDR1 and CDR2 sequences are KGHSH and LQKENI. The CDR3, as DNA: TGTGCCAGCTCAGAGTCAGGGGCTAACTCTGGGGCCAACGTCCTGACTTTC. This sequence encodes CASSESGANSGANVLTF.